This TCR beta chain was recorded in a study of T cells after yellow fever vaccination. The V and J ends lost 6 bases and 0 bases respectively, with 9 bases between them. This CDR3 has 14 residues. Template switching with 5'RACE generated the TCR cDNA and added a universal primer site and UMIs. MiXCR was run by TCRdb on the 5' RACE reads, yielding one entry per CDR3 protein. Among some 600,000 distinct CDR3 sequences listed, around 12% were seen once. The receptor was derived from a man younger than 40 who received the YFV17D yellow fever vaccine. The rearrangement links TRBV12-3 or TRBV12-4 to TRBJ1-3, with D unclear. The starting material was PBMCs, obtained on the day of the yellow fever booster vaccination. The CDR3 nucleotides are TGTGCCAGCAGCGACGCCCACTCTGGAAACACCATATATTTT. Its protein product is CASSDAHSGNTIYF.